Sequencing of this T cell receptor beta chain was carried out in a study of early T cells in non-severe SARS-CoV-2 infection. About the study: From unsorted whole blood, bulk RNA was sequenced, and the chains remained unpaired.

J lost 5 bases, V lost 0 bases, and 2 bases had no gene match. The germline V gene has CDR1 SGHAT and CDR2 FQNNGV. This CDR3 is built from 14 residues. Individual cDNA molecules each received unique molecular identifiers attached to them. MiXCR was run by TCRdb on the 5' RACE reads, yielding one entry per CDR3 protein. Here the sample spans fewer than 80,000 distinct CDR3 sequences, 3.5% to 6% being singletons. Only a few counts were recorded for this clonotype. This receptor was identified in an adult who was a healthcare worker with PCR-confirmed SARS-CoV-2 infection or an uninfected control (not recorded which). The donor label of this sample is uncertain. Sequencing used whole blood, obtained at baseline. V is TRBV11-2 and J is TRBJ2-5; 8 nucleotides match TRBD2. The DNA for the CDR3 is TGTGCCAGCAGCTTAGAAGCGGGGGCTGAGACCCAGTACTTC. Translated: CASSLEAGAETQYF.